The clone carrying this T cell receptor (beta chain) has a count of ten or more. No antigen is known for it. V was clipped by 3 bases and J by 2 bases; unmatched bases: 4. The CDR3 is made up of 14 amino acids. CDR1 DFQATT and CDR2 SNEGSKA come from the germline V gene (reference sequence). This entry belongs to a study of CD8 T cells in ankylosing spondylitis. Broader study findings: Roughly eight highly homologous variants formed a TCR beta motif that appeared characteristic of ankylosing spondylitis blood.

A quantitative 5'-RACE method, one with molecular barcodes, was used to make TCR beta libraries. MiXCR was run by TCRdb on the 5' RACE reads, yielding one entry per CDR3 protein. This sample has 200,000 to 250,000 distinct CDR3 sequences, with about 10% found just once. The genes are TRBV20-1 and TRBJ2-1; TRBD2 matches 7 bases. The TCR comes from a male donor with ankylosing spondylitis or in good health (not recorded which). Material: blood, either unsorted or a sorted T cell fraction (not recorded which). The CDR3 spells CSASSSGAYNEQFF. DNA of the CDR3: TGCAGTGCTAGTTCGAGCGGGGCCTACAATGAGCAGTTCTTC.